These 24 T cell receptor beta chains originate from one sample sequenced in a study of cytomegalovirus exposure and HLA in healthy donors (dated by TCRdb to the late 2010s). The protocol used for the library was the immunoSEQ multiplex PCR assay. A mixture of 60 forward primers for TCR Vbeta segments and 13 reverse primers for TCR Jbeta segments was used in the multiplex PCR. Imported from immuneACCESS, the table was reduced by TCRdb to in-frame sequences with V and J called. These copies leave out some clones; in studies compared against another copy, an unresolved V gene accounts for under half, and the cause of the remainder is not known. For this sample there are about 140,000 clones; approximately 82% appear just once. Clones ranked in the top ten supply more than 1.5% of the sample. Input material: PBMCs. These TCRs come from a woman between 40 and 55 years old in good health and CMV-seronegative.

The CDR3 is CASSLSGYYGYTF. The CDR3 DNA sequence: TGTGCCAGCAGTTTAAGCGGGTACTATGGCTACACCTTC. This chain joins TRBV27 and TRBJ1-2; D is unresolved. V lost 2 bases to trimming and J lost 3 bases, with 7 bases between them. The CDR3 is made up of 13 amino acids. Germline V gives CDR1 MNHEY, CDR2 SMNVEV (reference sequence).

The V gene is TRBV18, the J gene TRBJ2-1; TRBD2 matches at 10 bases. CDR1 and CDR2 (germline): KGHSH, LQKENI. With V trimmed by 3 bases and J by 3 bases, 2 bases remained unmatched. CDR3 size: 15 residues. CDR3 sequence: CASSPLAGGYNEQFF. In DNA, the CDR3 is TGTGCCAGCTCACCTTTAGCGGGAGGCTACAATGAGCAGTTCTTC. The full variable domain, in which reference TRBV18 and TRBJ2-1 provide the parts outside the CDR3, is NAGVMQNPRHLVRRRGQEARLRCSPMKGHSHVYWYRQLPEEGLKFMVYLQKENIIDESGMPKERFSAEFPKEGPSILRIQQVVRGDSAAYFCASSPLAGGYNEQFFGPGTRLTVL.

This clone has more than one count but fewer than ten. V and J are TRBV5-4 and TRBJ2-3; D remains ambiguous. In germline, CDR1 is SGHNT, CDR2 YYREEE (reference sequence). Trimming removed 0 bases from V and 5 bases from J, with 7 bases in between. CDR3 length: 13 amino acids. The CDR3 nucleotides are TGTGCCAGCAGCTTGGTACCTAAAGATACGCAGTATTTT. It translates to CASSLVPKDTQYF.

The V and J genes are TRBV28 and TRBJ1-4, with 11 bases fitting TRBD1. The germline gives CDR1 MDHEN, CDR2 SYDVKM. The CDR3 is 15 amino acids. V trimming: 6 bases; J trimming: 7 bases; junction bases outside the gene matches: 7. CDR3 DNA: TGTGCCAGCAGCGGACAGGGGGCGCCGGGTGAAAAACTGTTTTTT. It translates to CASSGQGAPGEKLFF.

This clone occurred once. CDR3 residues: CASSSPGPYEQYF. The CDR3 nucleotides are TGTGCCAGCAGTTCTCCAGGCCCCTACGAGCAGTACTTC. The chain is built from TRBV6-6 and TRBJ2-5, with D unclear. The J call may not be correct, given that the DNA end is closer to TRBJ2-7. CDR1 is MNHNY, CDR2 SVGAGI, per germline (reference sequence). CDR3 length equals 13 residues.

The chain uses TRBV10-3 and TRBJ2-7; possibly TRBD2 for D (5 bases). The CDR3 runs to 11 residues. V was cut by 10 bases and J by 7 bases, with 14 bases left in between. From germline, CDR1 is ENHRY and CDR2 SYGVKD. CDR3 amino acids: CATGTRTEQYF. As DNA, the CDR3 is TGTGCCACCGGAACTAGGACTGAGCAGTACTTC.

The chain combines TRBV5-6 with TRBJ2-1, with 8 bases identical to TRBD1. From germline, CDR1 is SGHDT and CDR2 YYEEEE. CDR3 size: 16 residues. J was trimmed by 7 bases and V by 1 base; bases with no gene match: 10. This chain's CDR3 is CASSLSQGASLNEQFF. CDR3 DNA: TGTGCCAGCAGCTTGAGTCAGGGGGCGAGCCTGAATGAGCAGTTCTTC.

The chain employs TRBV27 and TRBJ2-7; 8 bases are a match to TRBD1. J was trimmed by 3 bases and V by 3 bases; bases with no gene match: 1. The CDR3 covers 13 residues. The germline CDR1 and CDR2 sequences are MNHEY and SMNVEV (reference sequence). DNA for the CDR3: TGTGCCAGCAGTTTTGACAGGGGCTACGAGCAGTACTTC. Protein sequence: CASSFDRGYEQYF.

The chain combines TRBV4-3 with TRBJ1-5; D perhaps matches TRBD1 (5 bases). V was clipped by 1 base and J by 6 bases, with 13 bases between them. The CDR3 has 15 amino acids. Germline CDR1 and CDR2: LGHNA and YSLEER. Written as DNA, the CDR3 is TGCGCCAGCAGCCAAGTAGTAGGGGCTGCTCAGCCCCAGCATTTT. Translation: CASSQVVGAAQPQHF.

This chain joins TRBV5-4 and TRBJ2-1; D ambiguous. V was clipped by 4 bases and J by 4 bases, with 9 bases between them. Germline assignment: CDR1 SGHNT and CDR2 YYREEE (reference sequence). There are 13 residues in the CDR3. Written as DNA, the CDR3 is TGTGCCAGCAGCCCGGTCGGGTACAATGAGCAGTTCTTC. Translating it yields CASSPVGYNEQFF.

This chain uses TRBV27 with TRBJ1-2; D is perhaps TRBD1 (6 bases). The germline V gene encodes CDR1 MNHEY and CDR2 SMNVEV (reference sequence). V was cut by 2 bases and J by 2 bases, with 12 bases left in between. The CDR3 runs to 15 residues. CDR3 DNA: TGTGCCAGCAGTTTAAGAGGGGGGGAGAACTATGGCTACACCTTC. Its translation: CASSLRGGENYGYTF.

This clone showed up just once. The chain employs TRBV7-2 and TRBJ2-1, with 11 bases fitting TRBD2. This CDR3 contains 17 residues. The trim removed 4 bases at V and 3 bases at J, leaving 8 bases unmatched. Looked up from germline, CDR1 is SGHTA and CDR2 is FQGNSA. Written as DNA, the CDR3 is TGTGCCAGCAGCTCAACATTAGCGGGAGGGTTCTACAATGAGCAGTTCTTC. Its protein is CASSSTLAGGFYNEQFF.

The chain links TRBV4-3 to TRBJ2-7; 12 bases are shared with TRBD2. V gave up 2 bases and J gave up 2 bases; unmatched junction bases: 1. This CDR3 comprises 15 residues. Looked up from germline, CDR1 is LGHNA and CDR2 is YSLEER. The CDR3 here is CASSQRLAGAYEQYF. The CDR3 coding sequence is TGCGCCAGCAGCCAAAGACTAGCGGGAGCCTACGAGCAGTACTTC.

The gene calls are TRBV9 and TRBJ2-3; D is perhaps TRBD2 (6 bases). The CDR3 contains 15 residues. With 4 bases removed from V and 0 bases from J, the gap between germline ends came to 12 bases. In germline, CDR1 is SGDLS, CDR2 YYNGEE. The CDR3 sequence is CASSPQGLSTDTQYF. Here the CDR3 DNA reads TGTGCCAGCAGCCCTCAGGGACTTAGCACAGATACGCAGTATTTT.

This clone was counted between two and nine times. The chain's CDR3 is CASSSAYDNWPSWSPLHF. The CDR3 DNA sequence: TGTGCCAGCAGTTCGGCCTACGACAATTGGCCTTCATGGTCACCCCTCCACTTT. The chain has TRBV28 and TRBJ1-6, with unresolved D. The CDR3 length is 18 residues. V shed 4 bases and J shed 10 bases, with 26 bases lying between them. Per the germline V gene, CDR1 is MDHEN and CDR2 is SYDVKM.

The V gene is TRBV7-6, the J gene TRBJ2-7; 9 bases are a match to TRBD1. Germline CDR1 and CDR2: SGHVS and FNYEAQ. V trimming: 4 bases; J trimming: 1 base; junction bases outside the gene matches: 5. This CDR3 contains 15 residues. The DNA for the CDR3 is TGTGCCAGCAGCTCCCGGACAGGGGATTCCTACGAGCAGTACTTC. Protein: CASSSRTGDSYEQYF.

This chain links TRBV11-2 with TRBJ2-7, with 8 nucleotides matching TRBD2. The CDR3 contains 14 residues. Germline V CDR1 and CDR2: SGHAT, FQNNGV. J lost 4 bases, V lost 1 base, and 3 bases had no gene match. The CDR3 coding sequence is TGTGCCAGCAGCTTAGGTACTAGCGGATACGAGCAGTACTTC. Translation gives CASSLGTSGYEQYF.

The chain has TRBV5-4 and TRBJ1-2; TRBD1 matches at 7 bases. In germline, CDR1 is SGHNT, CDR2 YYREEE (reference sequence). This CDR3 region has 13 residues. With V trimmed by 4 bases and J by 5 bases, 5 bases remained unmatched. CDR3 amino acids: CASSRQGEYGYTF. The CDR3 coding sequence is TGTGCCAGCAGCCGACAGGGAGAGTATGGCTACACCTTC.

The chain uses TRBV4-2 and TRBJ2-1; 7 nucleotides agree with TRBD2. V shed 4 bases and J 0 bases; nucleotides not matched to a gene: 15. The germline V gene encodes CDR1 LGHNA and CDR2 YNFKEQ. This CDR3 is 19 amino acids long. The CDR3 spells CASSPLIGLADFSYNEQFF. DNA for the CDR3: TGTGCCAGCAGCCCCCTGATTGGCCTAGCGGACTTCTCCTACAATGAGCAGTTCTTC.

The CDR3: CASSVVGEYLHF. The CDR3, as DNA: TGTGCCAGCAGTGTAGTAGGGGAATACCTCCACTTT. This chain connects TRBV2 to TRBJ1-6, with D perhaps TRBD1 (5 bases). With 4 bases removed from V and 15 bases from J, the gap between germline ends came to 13 bases. The CDR3 length is 12 residues. CDR1 is SNHLY, CDR2 FYNNEI, per germline.

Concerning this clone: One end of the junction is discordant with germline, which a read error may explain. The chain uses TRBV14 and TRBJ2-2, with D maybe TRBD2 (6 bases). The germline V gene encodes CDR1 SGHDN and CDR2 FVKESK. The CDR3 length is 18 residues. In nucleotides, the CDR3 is TGTACCAGCAGCCCGCTAAGCCTTAGGGACTTAAACACCGGGGAGCTGTTTTTT. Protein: CTSSPLSLRDLNTGELFF.

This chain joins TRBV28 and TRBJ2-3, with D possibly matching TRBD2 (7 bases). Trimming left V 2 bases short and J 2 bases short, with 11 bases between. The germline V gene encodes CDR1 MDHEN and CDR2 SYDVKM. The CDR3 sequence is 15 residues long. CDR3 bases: TGTGCCAGCAGTTTAATAGGGGGGGACACAGATACGCAGTATTTT. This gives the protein CASSLIGGDTDTQYF.

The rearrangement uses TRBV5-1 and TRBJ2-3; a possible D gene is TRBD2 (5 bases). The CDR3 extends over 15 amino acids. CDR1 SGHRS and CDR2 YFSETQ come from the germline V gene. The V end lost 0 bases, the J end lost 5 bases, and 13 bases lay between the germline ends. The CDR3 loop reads CASSLGREFQDTQYF. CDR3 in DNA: TGCGCCAGCAGCTTGGGAAGGGAGTTTCAAGATACGCAGTATTTT.

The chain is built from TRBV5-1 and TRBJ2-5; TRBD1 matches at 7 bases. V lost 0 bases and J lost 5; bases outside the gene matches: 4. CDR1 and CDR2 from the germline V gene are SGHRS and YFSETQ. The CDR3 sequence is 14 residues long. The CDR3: CASSLGTGVETQYF. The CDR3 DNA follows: TGCGCCAGCAGCTTGGGAACAGGGGTGGAGACCCAGTACTTC.